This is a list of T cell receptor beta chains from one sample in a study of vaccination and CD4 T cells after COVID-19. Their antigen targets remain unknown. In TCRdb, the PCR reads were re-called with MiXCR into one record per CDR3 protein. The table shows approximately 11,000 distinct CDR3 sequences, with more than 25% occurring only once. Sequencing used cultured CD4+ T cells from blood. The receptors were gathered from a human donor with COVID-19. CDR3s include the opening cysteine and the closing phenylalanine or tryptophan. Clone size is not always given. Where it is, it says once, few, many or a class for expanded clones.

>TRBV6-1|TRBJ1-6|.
CASSPRGRNSPLHF
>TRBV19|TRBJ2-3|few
CASSILRGGKDTQYF
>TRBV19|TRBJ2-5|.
CASSMGLTGGQETQYF
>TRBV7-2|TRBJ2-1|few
CASSLDSGGTYNEQFF
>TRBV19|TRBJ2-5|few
CASSRMTGLGRETQYF
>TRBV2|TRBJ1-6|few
CASRTILDSPLHF
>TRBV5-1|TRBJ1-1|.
CASSLSPGRWTEAFF
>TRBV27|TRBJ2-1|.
CASSVRDRGREEQFF
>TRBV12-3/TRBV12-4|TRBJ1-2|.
CASGEDGNYGYTF
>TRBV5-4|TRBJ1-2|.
CASSFPGYYGYTF
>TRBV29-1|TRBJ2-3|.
CSVEDPRGAGSTQYF
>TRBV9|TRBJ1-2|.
CASSVGGTGYYGYTF
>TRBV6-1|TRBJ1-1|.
CASSEPTGGRTNTEAFF
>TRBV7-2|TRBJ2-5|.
CASSSYFSQETQYF
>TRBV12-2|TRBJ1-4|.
CASRPFGTDNEKLFF
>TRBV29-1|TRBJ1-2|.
CSVDGRTSPYGYTF
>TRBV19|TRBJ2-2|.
CASGDRGYTGELFF
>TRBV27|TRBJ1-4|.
CASRHQTGNHEKLFF
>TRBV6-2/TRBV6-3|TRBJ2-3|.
CASKPASSTDTQYF
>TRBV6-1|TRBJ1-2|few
CASSPARRHTRYGYTF
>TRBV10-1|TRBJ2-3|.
CATGEPGLGSTDTQYF
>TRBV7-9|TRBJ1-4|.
CASSPKEVEYKLFF
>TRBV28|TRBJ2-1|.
CASSPVSGGAVNEQFF
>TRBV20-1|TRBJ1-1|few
CSARVNTEAFF
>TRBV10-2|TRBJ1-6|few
CASSDRVGSYNSPLHF
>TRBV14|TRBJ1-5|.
CASSHGPGQPQHF
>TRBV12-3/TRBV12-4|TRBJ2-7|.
CASSRTEDEQYF
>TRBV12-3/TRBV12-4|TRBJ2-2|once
CASSIQETKNTGELFF
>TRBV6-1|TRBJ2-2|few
CASSRDRNRGELFF
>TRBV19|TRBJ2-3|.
CASKGQGPDTQYF
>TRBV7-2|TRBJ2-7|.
CASSLARGANGGYEQYF
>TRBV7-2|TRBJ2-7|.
CASRADRVYEQYF
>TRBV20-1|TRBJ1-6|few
CSARVRLSYNSPLHF
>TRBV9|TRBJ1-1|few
CASSVGRTAEAFF
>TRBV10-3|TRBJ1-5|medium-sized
CAISDGFNQPQHF
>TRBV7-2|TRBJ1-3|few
CASSGQGRNTIYF
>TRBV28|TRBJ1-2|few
CASNGETAAYGYTF
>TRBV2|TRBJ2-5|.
CASSLRRETQYF
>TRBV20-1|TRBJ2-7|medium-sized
CSARDIRAGGHYEQYF
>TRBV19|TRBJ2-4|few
CASSMGIRDRGNIQYF
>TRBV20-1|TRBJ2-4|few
CSARATPESAKNIQYF
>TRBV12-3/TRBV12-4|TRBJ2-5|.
CASSLRGTGGRTQYF
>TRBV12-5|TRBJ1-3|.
CASAGGVFSGNTIYF
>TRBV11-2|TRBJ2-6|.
CASSFDSGANVLTF
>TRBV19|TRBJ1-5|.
CASSIGGARSNQPQHF
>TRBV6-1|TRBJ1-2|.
CASTRAQGYGYTF